Following are 15 T cell receptor beta chains from one sample sequenced in a study of neurological immune-mediated disorders. TCRdb analysed the 5' RACE reads with MiXCR anew, one entry per CDR3 protein. The sample contains roughly 100,000 distinct CDR3 sequences, under 4.5% of which appear only once. Sequenced: PBMCs. All receptors come from a woman aged 45-65 years with multiple sclerosis.

This clonotype was observed many times. The rearrangement links TRBV11-3 to TRBJ1-1; 8 bases are a match to TRBD1. This CDR3 region has 16 residues. Germline V gene data show CDR1 as SGHNT and CDR2 as YENEEA. V trimming: 5 bases; J trimming: 2 bases; junction bases outside the gene matches: 10. DNA for the CDR3: TGTGCCAGCAGCCAAAGGACAGGGTCGAAAAACACTGAAGCTTTCTTT. It is translated as CASSQRTGSKNTEAFF. Together with reference TRBV11-3 and TRBJ1-1, the CDR3 gives the full variable domain: EAGVVQSPRYKIIEKKQPVAFWCNPISGHNTLYWYLQNLGQGPELLIRYENEEAVDDSQLPKDRFSAERLKGVDSTLKIQPAELGDSAVYLCASSQRTGSKNTEAFFGQGTRLTVV.

There are many counts of this clonotype. The chain joins TRBV5-6 to TRBJ2-3, with TRBD1 identical over 8 bases. This CDR3 comprises 15 residues. The ends lost 0 bases at V and 2 bases at J; junction bases unmatched: 2. Germline CDR1 is SGHDT and CDR2 is YYEEEE. The chain's CDR3 is CASSLDRGVTDTQYF. The DNA of the CDR3 is TGTGCCAGCAGCTTGGACAGGGGGGTCACAGATACGCAGTATTTT.

The table lists this clonotype with many counts. The CDR3 reads CASTAGGTYNEQFF. CDR3 bases: TGTGCCAGCACAGCGGGGGGAACCTACAATGAGCAGTTCTTC. The chain has TRBV6-5 and TRBJ2-1; TRBD2 agrees at 9 bases. Looked up from germline, CDR1 is MNHEY and CDR2 is SVGAGI. V lost 7 bases, J lost 2 bases, and 3 bases stayed unmatched. The CDR3 has 14 residues.

In this sample, this clonotype turned up many times. The genes are TRBV7-2 and TRBJ2-1, with TRBD2 matching 7 bases. The CDR3 is made up of 15 amino acids. V lost 1 base to trimming and J lost 8 bases; unmatched junction nucleotides: 8. Germline CDR1 SGHTA, CDR2 FQGNSA. CDR3 in amino acids: CASSLEMRGFDEQFF. In nucleotides, the CDR3 is TGTGCCAGCAGCTTAGAGATGCGGGGGTTCGATGAGCAGTTCTTC.

This clonotype was counted many times. CDR3 nucleotides: TGTGCCAGCACATTCAGGGGGTCCGGCCGCCCCACTGAAGCTTTCTTT. Protein sequence: CASTFRGSGRPTEAFF. The chain recombines TRBV3-1 with TRBJ1-1, with 7 bases identical to TRBD1. The V gene end was trimmed by 7 bases and the J gene end by 4 bases; junction bases not matched to a gene: 15. The germline CDR1 and CDR2 sequences are LGHDT and YNNKEL (reference sequence). This CDR3 contains 16 residues.

This clonotype was observed many times. This rearrangement joins TRBV4-3 to TRBJ1-1, with TRBD1 matching over 8 bases. Germline loops: CDR1 LGHNA, CDR2 YSLEER. The CDR3 consists of 14 residues. V gave up 3 bases and J gave up 7 bases; unmatched junction bases: 7. CDR3 sequence: CASSHRTGTSEAFF. The CDR3 DNA follows: TGCGCCAGCAGCCATAGGACAGGGACCAGTGAAGCTTTCTTT.

This clonotype occurred many times. This chain connects TRBV21-1 to TRBJ2-1. TRBV21-1 is noted as a pseudogene. The CDR3 loop spans 17 amino acids. The CDR3 DNA follows: TGTGCCAGCAGCAAAGAAGGATACTCGTTAGGGATGAATGAGCAGTTCTTC. Encoded protein: CASSKEGYSLGMNEQFF.

This clonotype showed up many times. This rearrangement joins TRBV7-9 to TRBJ2-3; perhaps D is TRBD1 or TRBD2 (5 bases each). Germline V gene sequence: CDR1 SEHNR, CDR2 FQNEAQ (reference sequence). The germline V and J ends were trimmed by 4 bases and 6 bases, with 14 bases remaining between them. The CDR3 contains 14 residues. CDR3 sequence reads: CASSSGTPRDTQYF. In DNA, the CDR3 is TGTGCCAGCAGCTCAGGGACCCCAAGGGATACGCAGTATTTT.

In regard to this clonotype: The junction and the germline gene differ at one end; a read error may be behind it. The J gene is TRBJ1-6, the V gene TRBV5-1; 8 bases agree with TRBD1. This CDR3 contains 15 residues. The V gene's germline CDR1 is SGHRS and CDR2 YFSETQ. The CDR3 nucleotides are TGCGCCAGCAGCCCTGACAGGGGAAGGAATTCAACCCTCAACTTT. It translates to CASSPDRGRNSTLNF.

The rearrangement uses TRBV5-4 and TRBJ2-3; TRBD2 aligns across 11 bases. The trim removed 5 bases at V and 4 bases at J, leaving 9 bases unmatched. The CDR3 sequence is 16 residues long. Germline V gene data show CDR1 as SGHNT and CDR2 as YYREEE (reference sequence). CDR3 sequence: CASSWPGLAVPDTQYF. CDR3 bases: TGTGCCAGCAGTTGGCCGGGACTAGCGGTTCCAGATACGCAGTATTTT.

This clonotype was seen ten or more times. This chain uses TRBV5-4 with TRBJ2-1, with TRBD2 matching 8 bases. Germline loops: CDR1 SGHNT, CDR2 YYREEE (reference sequence). This CDR3 region has 16 residues. Trimming took 4 bases from V and 7 from J; bases not matched to a gene: 13. This chain's CDR3 is CASSRGYRGGRNEQFF. The DNA of the CDR3 is TGTGCCAGCAGCCGAGGGTACCGGGGGGGCCGGAATGAGCAGTTCTTC.

This clonotype was detected ten times or more. The chain couples TRBV20-1 to TRBJ1-2; tentatively, D is TRBD1 (6 bases). This CDR3 spans 12 amino acids. The V and J ends lost 3 bases and 8 bases respectively, with 13 bases between them. Germline assignment: CDR1 DFQATT and CDR2 SNEGSKA (reference sequence). The CDR3 coding sequence is TGCAGTGCTAGCGTGGGGGGCGAGGGCTACACCTTC. Its translation: CSASVGGEGYTF.

Many counts were recorded for this clonotype. The rearrangement links TRBV12-5 to TRBJ1-5; D ambiguous. The germline gives CDR1 LGHNT, CDR2 FRNRAP. V lost 1 base, J lost 2 bases, and 12 bases lay in between. The CDR3 is 16 residues long. The DNA of the CDR3 is TGTGCTAGTGGTTTGGGAGCCCTCGGGGGCAATCAGCCCCAGCATTTT. Translated: CASGLGALGGNQPQHF.

This clonotype was recorded many times. The chain joins TRBV7-2 to TRBJ2-7, with D maybe TRBD2 (5 bases). Trimming removed 1 base at V and 3 bases at J, with 13 bases between. CDR1 and CDR2 (germline): SGHTA, FQGNSA. The CDR3 is 15 amino acids. CDR3: CASSLDAGGFYEQYF. The CDR3 DNA reads as TGTGCCAGCAGCTTAGACGCAGGCGGGTTCTACGAGCAGTACTTC.

This clonotype has at least ten counts. The gene calls are TRBV11-3 and TRBJ2-1, with TRBD1 as a possible D gene (6 bases). Trimming took 5 bases from V and 2 from J, leaving 10 bases between them. The CDR3 covers 14 residues. Per germline, CDR1 SGHNT and CDR2 YENEEA. The CDR3 sequence: CASSIRGPYNEQFF. The CDR3 region has the DNA TGTGCCAGCAGCATCAGGGGCCCCTACAATGAGCAGTTCTTC.